Sequencing of this TCR beta chain was carried out in a study of blood T cell repertoires in COVID-19. Study-wide background: Specimens from acute and convalescent COVID-19 originated in the United States, Italy and Spain. Nucleic acid was either cDNA or gDNA, and it came from T cells, B-cell-depleted T cells, or PBMCs.

The CDR3 totals 15 residues. With 5 bases clipped from V and 4 bases from J, the junction kept 3 bases outside the gene matches. The germline V gene encodes CDR1 MNHNS and CDR2 SASEGT. In the original analysis: Nucleated cell number was recorded as an estimate derived from reference gene primer amplification. The protocol was immunoSEQ multiplex PCR, while the TCRdb copy is restricted to in-frame clones and leaves out a portion. V, J and clone size are those of that table, while D and trimming were read from the DNA. Among around 110,000 clones listed, approximately 88% were seen once. The chain is built from TRBV6-1 and TRBJ2-5, with 14 bases identical to TRBD2. Sample: peripheral blood. The clonotype comes from a woman in her 70s with acute or convalescent COVID-19. CDR3 protein: CASSLTSGGAETQYF. The CDR3 nucleotides read TGTGCCAGCAGTTTGACTAGCGGGGGGGCAGAGACCCAGTACTTC.